The next 3 T cell receptor beta chains were all read from a single sample in a study of shared clonotypes between healthy human individuals. The repertoire was sequenced with immunoSEQ multiplex PCR; TCRdb's copy has only in-frame clones and lacks some. The profile shows around 340,000 clones, 73% of them singletons. Sequenced material: memory CD4+ T cells sorted from blood. Subset specified: CD45RA-negative fraction. These receptors were taken from a man aged 25-45 years in good health.

The chain joins TRBV11-2 to TRBJ2-7, with 13 bases fitting TRBD2. The junction had 4 bases not matched to a gene; V was cut back by 6 bases and J by 2 bases. Germline-derived CDR1 and CDR2 are SGHAT and FQNNGV. This CDR3 contains 15 residues. The chain's CDR3 is CASRSTSGRAYEQYF. The CDR3 DNA is TGTGCCAGCAGGTCCACTAGCGGGAGGGCCTACGAGCAGTACTTC.

The rearrangement uses TRBV7-3 and TRBJ2-1; no reliable D call. Looked up from germline, CDR1 is SGHTA and CDR2 is FQGTGA. This CDR3 is 12 amino acids long. V lost 2 bases and J 15 bases, leaving 14 bases between the germline ends. CDR3 protein: CASSLDGNRRFF. Written as DNA, the CDR3 is TGTGCCAGCAGCTTAGATGGAAACCGCAGGTTCTTC.

V is TRBV19 and J is TRBJ1-1, with TRBD1 matching 8 bases. The germline gives CDR1 LNHDA, CDR2 SQIVND (reference sequence). Trimming removed 6 bases from V and 0 bases from J; junction bases left unmatched: 3. The CDR3 consists of 14 residues. This chain's CDR3 is CASSVGQVNTEAFF. CDR3 DNA sequence: TGTGCCAGTAGCGTGGGACAGGTGAACACTGAAGCTTTCTTT.